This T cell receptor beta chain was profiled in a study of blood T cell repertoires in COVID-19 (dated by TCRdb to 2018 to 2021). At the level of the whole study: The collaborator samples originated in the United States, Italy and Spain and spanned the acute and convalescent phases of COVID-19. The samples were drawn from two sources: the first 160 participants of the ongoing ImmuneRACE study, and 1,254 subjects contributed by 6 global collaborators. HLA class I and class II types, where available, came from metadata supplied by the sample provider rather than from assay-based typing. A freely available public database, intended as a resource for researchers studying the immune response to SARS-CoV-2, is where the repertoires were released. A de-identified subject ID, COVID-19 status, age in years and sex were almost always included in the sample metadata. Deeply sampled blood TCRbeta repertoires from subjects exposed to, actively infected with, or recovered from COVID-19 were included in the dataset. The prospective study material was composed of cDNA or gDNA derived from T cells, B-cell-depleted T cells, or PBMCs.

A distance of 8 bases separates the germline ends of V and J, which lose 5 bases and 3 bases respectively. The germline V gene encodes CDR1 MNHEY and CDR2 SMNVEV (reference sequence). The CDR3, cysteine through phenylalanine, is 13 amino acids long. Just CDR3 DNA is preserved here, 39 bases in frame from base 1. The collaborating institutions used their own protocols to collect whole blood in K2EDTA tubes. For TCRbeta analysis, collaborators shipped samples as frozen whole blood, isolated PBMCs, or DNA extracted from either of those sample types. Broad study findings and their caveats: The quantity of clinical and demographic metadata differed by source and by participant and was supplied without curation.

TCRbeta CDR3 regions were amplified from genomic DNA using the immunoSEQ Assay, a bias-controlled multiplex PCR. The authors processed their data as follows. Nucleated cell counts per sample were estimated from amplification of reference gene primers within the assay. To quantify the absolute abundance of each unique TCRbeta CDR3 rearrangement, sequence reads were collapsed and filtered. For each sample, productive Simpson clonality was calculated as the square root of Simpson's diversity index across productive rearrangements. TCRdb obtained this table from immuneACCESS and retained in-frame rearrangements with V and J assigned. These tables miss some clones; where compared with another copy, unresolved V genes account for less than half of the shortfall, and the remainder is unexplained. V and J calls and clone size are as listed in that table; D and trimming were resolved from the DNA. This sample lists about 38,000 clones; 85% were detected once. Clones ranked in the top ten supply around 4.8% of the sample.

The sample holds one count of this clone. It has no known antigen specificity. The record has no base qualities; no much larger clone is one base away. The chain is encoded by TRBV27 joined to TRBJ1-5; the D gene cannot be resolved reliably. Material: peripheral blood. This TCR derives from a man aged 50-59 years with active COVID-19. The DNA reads TGTGCCAGCAGTCTACTCAACAATCAGCCCCAGCATTTT. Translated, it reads CASSLLNNQPQHF.